The clone carrying this T cell receptor (beta chain) was detected many times. The time point is: sample taken at primary tumor resection. Frozen PBMC, nontumor lung or tumor provided whole RNA, which was sequenced unsorted. The donor population consisted of just over 70 patients with untreated, early-stage non-small cell lung cancer. The study tagged each TCR cDNA molecule with a unique molecular identifier. A single record per CDR3 protein comes from TCRdb applying MiXCR to the 5' RACE reads. The sample includes over 14,000 distinct CDR3 sequences, about a tenth of them seen just once. Germline V gene lookup returns CDR1 KGHDR and CDR2 SFDVKD. The CDR3 totals 13 residues. The junction had 7 bases not matched to a gene; V was cut back by 6 bases and J by 9 bases. These data come from a study of spatial heterogeneity in lung cancer.

The chain recombines TRBV24-1 with TRBJ2-5; 9 bases match TRBD2. The clonotype was recovered from a male donor with early-stage non-small cell lung cancer. Specimen: PBMCs, collected at surgery. CDR3: CATSNSGSNPQYF. In DNA, the CDR3 is TGTGCCACCAGTAATAGCGGGAGCAATCCCCAGTACTTC.